The rows below give T cell receptor beta chains drawn from one sample of a study of molecular identifiers for immune sequencing clone quantification. TCRdb analysed the PCR reads with MiXCR anew, one entry per CDR3 protein. Counted here are around 470,000 distinct CDR3 sequences, about a fifth occurring once; the ten biggest clones make up about 0.8%. The sample consisted of naive CD8+ T cells from blood, with Jurkat cell RNA spiked in. The receptors come from a human donor in good health. Some libraries in this study had Jurkat cell RNA spiked in. Each CDR3 is given with its conserved first and last residue. A D gene is named only where the DNA matches it firmly. For some rows the clone size is stated as once, few or many, or as a class when expanded; others skip it.

j_call	d_call	v_call	clone_size	cdr3_nt	cdr3_aa
TRBJ1-1	TRBD1	TRBV5-1	.	TGCGCCAGCAGCGTCGCAGGGGGCGTCTCTGAAGCTTTCTTT	CASSVAGGVSEAFF
TRBJ2-1	.	TRBV4-1	few	TGCGCCAGCAGCCAAGACGCCTTCTCGGGAGATGAGCAGTTCTTC	CASSQDAFSGDEQFF
TRBJ1-2	.	TRBV10-3	.	TGTGCCATCAGTGAGTCGAAGTCAGGTATAACTAACTATGGCTACACCTTC	CAISESKSGITNYGYTF
TRBJ2-7	.	TRBV4-1	many	TGCGCCAGCAGCAAGAATACTGACTACGAGCAGTACTTC	CASSKNTDYEQYF
TRBJ2-1	TRBD2	TRBV27	.	TGTGCCAGCAGTTTACTCGTGGCTAGCGGGGGGGAAAATGAGCAGTTCTTC	CASSLLVASGGENEQFF
TRBJ2-3	TRBD2	TRBV7-9	many	TGTGCCAGCAGCTTAGCCCACCGGGAGTGGGAGGGCACGACAGATACGCAGTATTTT	CASSLAHREWEGTTDTQYF
TRBJ1-2	.	TRBV5-4	few	TGTGCCAGCACCAAGGCGGGTTCTGGCTACACCTTC	CASTKAGSGYTF
TRBJ2-7	.	TRBV9	.	TGTGCCAGCAGCTCGGACCGTGCCTTGGTCGAGCAGTACTTC	CASSSDRALVEQYF
TRBJ2-4	TRBD2	TRBV12-3/TRBV12-4	many	TGTGCCAGCAGTTATAGCGGGATTACCAAAAACATTCAGTACTTC	CASSYSGITKNIQYF
TRBJ2-7	.	TRBV2	few	TGTGCCAGCAGTGAACCCCCACCCGACGGCAGCTACGAGCAGTACTTC	CASSEPPPDGSYEQYF
TRBJ2-1	TRBD1	TRBV29-1	.	TGCAGCGTTGAAAGAGGGACAGGGTATTACGATGAGCAGTTCTTC	CSVERGTGYYDEQFF
TRBJ1-5	.	TRBV13	many	TGTGCCAGCAGCTCCGGGGAGAGCAATCAGCCCCAGCATTTT	CASSSGESNQPQHF
TRBJ2-1	.	TRBV12-3/TRBV12-4	many	TGTGCCAGCAGTCGCTCTAGCTCTGGTGAGCAGTTCTTC	CASSRSSSGEQFF
TRBJ2-7	.	TRBV27	once	TGTGCCAGCAGCCAATCGGCGGCCTACCGGACCTACGAGCAGTACTTC	CASSQSAAYRTYEQYF
TRBJ2-7	.	TRBV6-5	many	TGTGCCAGCAGTTACTCGCCACCGGGGGGCCAGGACCCTCGGTACGAGCAGTACTTC	CASSYSPPGGQDPRYEQYF
TRBJ1-4	.	TRBV2	.	TGTGCCAGCAGACAGGGCCGACTCTCAGCTAATGAAAAACTGTTTTTT	CASRQGRLSANEKLFF
TRBJ1-1	.	TRBV2	many	TGTGCCAGCAGTGTCCCCAGATTCGGGGACACTGAAGCTTTCTTT	CASSVPRFGDTEAFF
TRBJ2-7	.	TRBV2	.	TGTGCCAGCAGTGAAAGGGGGGGAATGGAGGACGAGCAGTACTTC	CASSERGGMEDEQYF
TRBJ2-7	TRBD1	TRBV10-3	many	TGTGCCATCGGGGAGGACAGGGGCCCCTACGAGCAGTACTTC	CAIGEDRGPYEQYF
TRBJ2-6	.	TRBV4-3	.	TGCGCCAGCAGCCCGGCAGACTTTCTTAATGGGGCCAACGTCCTGACTTTC	CASSPADFLNGANVLTF
TRBJ1-5	.	TRBV12-3/TRBV12-4	.	TGTGCCAGCAGTTTAGGGTGGGAGAGCAATCAGCCCCAGCATTTT	CASSLGWESNQPQHF
TRBJ1-3	.	TRBV20-1	.	TGCAGTGCCTCAGCCCTGAACGAAAACACCACATATTTT	CSASALNENTTYF
TRBJ1-1	.	TRBV29-1	many	TGCAGCGCTGGGACCTCAGGGGAAGCTTTCTTT	CSAGTSGEAFF
TRBJ2-6	TRBD1	TRBV29-1	many	TGCAGCGTTGTAGGACAGGGGTTGAATGGGGCCAACGTCCTGACTTTC	CSVVGQGLNGANVLTF
TRBJ1-5	.	TRBV29-1	many	TGCAGCGTTTCCTGGGCAGGGATCGGTCAGCCCCAGCATTTT	CSVSWAGIGQPQHF
TRBJ1-1	.	TRBV12-3/TRBV12-4	.	TGTGCCAGCAGTTTGTGGCAGGCCCGGGGGGAGGACCAGGGCCTGAACACTGAAGCTTTCTTT	CASSLWQARGEDQGLNTEAFF
TRBJ2-3	.	TRBV5-1	many	TGCGCCAGCAGCTTGTGGCGTGGCGCAGATACGCAGTATTTT	CASSLWRGADTQYF
TRBJ2-1	TRBD1	TRBV2	.	TGTGCCAGCAGTGAAGTAGGACAGGGGAACAATGAGCAGTTCTTC	CASSEVGQGNNEQFF
TRBJ2-7	TRBD1	TRBV5-6	.	TGTGCCAGCAGCTTGGCCGGGACAGGGGCCGAGCAGTACTTC	CASSLAGTGAEQYF
TRBJ2-3	TRBD2	TRBV20-1	many	TGCAGTGCCCGACTAGCGGGACCCACAGATACGCAGTATTTT	CSARLAGPTDTQYF
TRBJ2-3	TRBD1	TRBV4-3	many	TGCGCCAGCAGCCACCTGGTCGGACAGGGCACAGATACGCAGTATTTT	CASSHLVGQGTDTQYF
TRBJ2-5	.	TRBV6-6	few	TGTGCCAGCAGTTACTACGGACAGATCGACCAAGAGACCCAGTACTTC	CASSYYGQIDQETQYF
TRBJ2-3	TRBD2	TRBV7-9	many	TGTGCCAGCAGCTTAATAGCGGGGGGCGCAGATACGCAGTATTTT	CASSLIAGGADTQYF
TRBJ2-7	TRBD1	TRBV6-2/TRBV6-3	.	TGTGCCAGCAGTACGACAGGGGTCCTCTCCTACGAGCAGTACTTC	CASSTTGVLSYEQYF
TRBJ1-2	.	TRBV30	few	TGTGCCTGGTCGCAGGGTATCGGTGGCTACACCTTC	CAWSQGIGGYTF